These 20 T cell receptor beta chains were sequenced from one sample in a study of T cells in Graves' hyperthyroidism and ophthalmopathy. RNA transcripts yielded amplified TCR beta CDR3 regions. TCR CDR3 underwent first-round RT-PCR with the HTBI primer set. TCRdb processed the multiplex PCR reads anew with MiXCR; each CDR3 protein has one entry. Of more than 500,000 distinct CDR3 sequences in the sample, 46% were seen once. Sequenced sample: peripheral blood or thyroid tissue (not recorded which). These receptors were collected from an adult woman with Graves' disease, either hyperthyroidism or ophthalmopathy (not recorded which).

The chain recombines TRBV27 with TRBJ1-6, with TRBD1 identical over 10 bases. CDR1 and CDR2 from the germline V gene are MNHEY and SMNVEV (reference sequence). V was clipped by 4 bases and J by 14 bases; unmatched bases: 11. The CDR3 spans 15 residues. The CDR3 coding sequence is TGTGCCAGCAGTTCACCCGGACAGGGGGATCGGTCCCTCCACTTT. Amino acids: CASSSPGQGDRSLHF.

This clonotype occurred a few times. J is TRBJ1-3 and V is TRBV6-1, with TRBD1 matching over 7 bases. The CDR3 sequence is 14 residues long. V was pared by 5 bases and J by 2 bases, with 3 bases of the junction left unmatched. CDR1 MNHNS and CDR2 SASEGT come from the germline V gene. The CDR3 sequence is CASSRQGPGNTIYF. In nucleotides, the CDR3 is TGTGCCAGCAGTAGACAGGGTCCTGGAAACACCATATATTTT.

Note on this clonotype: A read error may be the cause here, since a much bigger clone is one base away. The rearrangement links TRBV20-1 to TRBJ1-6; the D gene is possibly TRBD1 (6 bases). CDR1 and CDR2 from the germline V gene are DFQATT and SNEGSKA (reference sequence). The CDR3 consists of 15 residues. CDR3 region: CSARAQGWYNSPPHF. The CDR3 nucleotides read TGCAGTGCTAGAGCACAGGGATGGTATAATTCACCCCCCCACTTT.

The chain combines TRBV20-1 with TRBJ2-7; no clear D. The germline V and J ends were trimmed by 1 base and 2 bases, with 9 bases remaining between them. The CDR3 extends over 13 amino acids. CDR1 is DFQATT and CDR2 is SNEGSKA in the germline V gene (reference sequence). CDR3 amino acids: CSARVQQTYEQYF. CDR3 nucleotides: TGCAGTGCTAGAGTCCAACAAACCTACGAGCAGTACTTC.

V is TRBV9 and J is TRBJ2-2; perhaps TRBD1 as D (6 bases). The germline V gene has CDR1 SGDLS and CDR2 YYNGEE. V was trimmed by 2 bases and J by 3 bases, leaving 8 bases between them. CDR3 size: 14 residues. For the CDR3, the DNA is TGTGCCAGCAGCGTGACAGGATACACCGGGGAGCTGTTTTTT. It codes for CASSVTGYTGELFF.

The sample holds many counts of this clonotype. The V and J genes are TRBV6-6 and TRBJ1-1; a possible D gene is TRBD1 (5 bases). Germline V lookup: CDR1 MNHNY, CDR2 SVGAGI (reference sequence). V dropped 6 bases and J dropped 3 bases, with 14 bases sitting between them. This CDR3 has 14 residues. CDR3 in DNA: TGTGCCAGCAGCCACCTCGGGGGAGACACTGAAGCTTTCTTT. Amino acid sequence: CASSHLGGDTEAFF.

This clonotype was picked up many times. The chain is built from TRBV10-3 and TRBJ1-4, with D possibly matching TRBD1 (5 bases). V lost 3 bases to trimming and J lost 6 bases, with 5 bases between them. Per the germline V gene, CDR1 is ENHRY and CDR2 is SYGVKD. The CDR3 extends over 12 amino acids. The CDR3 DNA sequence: TGTGCCATCAGTGACAGGGATGAAAAACTGTTTTTT. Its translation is CAISDRDEKLFF.

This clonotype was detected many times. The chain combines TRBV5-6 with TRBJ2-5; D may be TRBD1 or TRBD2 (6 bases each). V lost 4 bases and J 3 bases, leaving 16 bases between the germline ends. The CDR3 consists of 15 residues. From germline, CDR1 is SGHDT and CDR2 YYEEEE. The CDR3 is CASSIVGGTKETQYF. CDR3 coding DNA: TGTGCCAGCAGCATTGTAGGGGGGACGAAAGAGACCCAGTACTTC. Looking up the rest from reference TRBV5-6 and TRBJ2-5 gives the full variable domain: DAGVTQSPTHLIKTRGQQVTLRCSPKSGHDTVSWYQQALGQGPQFIFQYYEEEERQRGNFPDRFSGHQFPNYSSELNVNALLLGDSALYLCASSIVGGTKETQYFGPGTRLLVL.

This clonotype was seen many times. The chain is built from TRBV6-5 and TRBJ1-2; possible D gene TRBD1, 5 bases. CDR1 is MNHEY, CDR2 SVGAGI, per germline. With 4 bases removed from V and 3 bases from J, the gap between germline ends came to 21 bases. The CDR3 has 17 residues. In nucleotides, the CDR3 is TGTGCCAGCAGTTCATGGGATCCGGGGACGGGGGACTATGGCTACACCTTC. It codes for CASSSWDPGTGDYGYTF.

Here the CDR3 DNA reads TGTGCCACCAGCAGAGTATATGGGACAGGGCCAAAGGCTGAAGCTTTCTTT. It translates to CATSRVYGTGPKAEAFF. The chain couples TRBV15 to TRBJ1-1; TRBD1 agrees at 9 bases. V lost 1 base and J lost 6; bases outside the gene matches: 12. The CDR3 is made up of 17 amino acids. Germline CDR1 LNHNV, CDR2 YYDKDF (reference sequence). Looking up the rest from reference TRBV15 and TRBJ1-1 gives the full variable domain: DAMVIQNPRYQVTQFGKPVTLSCSQTLNHNVMYWYQQKSSQAPKLLFHYYDKDFNNEADTPDNFQSRRPNTSFCFLDIRSPGLGDTAMYLCATSRVYGTGPKAEAFFGQGTRLTVV.

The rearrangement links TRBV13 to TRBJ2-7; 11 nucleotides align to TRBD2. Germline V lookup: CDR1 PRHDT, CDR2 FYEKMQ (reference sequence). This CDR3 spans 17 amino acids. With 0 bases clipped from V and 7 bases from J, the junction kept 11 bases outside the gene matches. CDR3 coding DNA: TGTGCCAGCAGCTTAGGCGGCCTAGCGGGAGGTCTTCGGGAGCAGTACTTC. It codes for CASSLGGLAGGLREQYF.

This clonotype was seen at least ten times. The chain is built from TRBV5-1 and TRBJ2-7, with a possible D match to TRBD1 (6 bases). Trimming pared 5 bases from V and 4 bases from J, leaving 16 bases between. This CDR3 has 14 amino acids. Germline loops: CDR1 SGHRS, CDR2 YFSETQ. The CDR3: CASRIETGSYEQYF. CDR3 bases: TGCGCCAGCAGGATAGAAACAGGGTCGTACGAGCAGTACTTC. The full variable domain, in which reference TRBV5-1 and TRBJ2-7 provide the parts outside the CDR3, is KAGVTQTPRYLIKTRGQQVTLSCSPISGHRSVSWYQQTPGQGLQFLFEYFSETQRNKGNFPGRFSGRQFSNSRSEMNVSTLELGDSALYLCASRIETGSYEQYFGPGTRLTVT.

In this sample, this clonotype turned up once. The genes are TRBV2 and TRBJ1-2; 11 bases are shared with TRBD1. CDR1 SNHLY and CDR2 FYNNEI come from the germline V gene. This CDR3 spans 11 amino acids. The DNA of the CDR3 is TGTGCTGGGGACAGGGGGTATGGCTACACCTTC. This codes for CAGDRGYGYTF. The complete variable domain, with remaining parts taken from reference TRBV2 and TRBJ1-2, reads EPEVTQTPSHQVTQMGQEVILRCVPISNHLYFYWYRQILGQKVEFLVSFYNNEISEKSEIFDDQFSVERPDGSNFTLKIRSTKLEDSAMYFCAGDRGYGYTFGSGTRLTVV.

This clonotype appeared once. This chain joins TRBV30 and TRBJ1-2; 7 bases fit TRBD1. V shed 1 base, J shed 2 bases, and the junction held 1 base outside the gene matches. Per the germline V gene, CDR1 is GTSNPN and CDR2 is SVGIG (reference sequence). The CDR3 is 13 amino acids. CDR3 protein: CAWSGTGNYGYTF. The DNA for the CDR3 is TGTGCCTGGAGTGGGACAGGCAACTATGGCTACACCTTC.

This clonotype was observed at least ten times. The CDR3 loop reads CSASLGVSYEQYF. In DNA, the CDR3 is TGCAGTGCTAGTCTTGGGGTTTCCTACGAGCAGTACTTC. The chain links TRBV20-1 to TRBJ2-7; the D is unclear. The CDR3 spans 13 residues. V lost 3 bases to trimming and J lost 1 base, with 10 bases between them. From germline, CDR1 is DFQATT and CDR2 SNEGSKA (reference sequence).

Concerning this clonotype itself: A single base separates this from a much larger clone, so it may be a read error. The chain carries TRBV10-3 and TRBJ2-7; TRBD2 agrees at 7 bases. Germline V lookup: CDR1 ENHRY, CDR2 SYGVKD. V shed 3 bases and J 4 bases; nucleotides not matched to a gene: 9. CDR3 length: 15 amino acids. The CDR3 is CAISETSGEAYEQYF. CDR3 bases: TGTGCCATCAGTGAAACGAGCGGGGAAGCTTACGAGCAGTACTTC.

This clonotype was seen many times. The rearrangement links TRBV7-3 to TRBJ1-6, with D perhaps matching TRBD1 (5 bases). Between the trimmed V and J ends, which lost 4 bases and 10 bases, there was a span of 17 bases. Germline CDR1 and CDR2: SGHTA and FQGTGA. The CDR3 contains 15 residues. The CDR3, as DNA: TGTGCCAGCAGCTATCGCGGACTAGGGGAGTCACCCCTCCACTTT. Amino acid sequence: CASSYRGLGESPLHF.

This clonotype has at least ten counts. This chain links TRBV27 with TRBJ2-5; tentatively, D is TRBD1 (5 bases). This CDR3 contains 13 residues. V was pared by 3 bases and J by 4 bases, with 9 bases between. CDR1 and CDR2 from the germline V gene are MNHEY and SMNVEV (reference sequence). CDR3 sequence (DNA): TGTGCCAGCAGTTTCCAGGGCGGAGAGACCCAGTACTTC. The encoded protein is CASSFQGGETQYF.

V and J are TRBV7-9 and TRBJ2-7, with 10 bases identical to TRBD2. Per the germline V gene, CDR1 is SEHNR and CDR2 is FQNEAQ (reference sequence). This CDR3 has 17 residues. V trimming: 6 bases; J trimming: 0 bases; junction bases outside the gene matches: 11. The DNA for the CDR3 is TGTGCCAGCAGTCCTCATAGGACTAGCGGAATCTCCTACGAGCAGTACTTC. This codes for CASSPHRTSGISYEQYF. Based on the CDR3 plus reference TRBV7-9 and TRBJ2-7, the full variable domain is DTGVSQNPRHKITKRGQNVTFRCDPISEHNRLYWYRQTLGQGPEFLTYFQNEAQLEKSRLLSDRFSAERPKGSFSTLEIQRTEQGDSAMYLCASSPHRTSGISYEQYFGPGTRLTVT.

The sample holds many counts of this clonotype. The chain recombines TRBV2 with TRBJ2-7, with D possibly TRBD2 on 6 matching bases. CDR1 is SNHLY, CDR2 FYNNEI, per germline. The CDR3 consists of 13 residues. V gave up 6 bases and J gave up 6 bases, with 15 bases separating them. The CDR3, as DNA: TGTGCCAGCAGACGGGACTCGGCTCGCGAGCAGTACTTC. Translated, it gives CASRRDSAREQYF.